The entry below describes one T cell receptor beta chain. The sample belongs to a study of blood T cell repertoires in COVID-19. The wider study: The samples span acute and convalescent COVID-19 from the United States, Italy and Spain. In each case, the material was cDNA or gDNA derived from T cells, B-cell-depleted T cells, or PBMCs.

Original handling: Reference gene primer amplification yielded estimated nucleated cell counts. Clones were sequenced by immunoSEQ multiplex PCR, and TCRdb holds only the in-frame ones, with some missing. V, J and clone size derive from that table, while D and trimming were established from the DNA sequence. Of 65,000 to 75,000 clones listed, about 88% are singletons. This TCR came from a middle-aged man with acute or convalescent COVID-19. The source material was peripheral blood.

The CDR3 spells CASSPLSGGDTQYF. As DNA, the CDR3 is TGCGCCAGCAGCCCACTATCGGGGGGGGATACGCAGTATTTT. The rearrangement joins TRBV4-1 to TRBJ2-3; TRBD2 aligns across 8 bases. CDR1 is MGHRA, CDR2 YSYEKL, per germline. This CDR3 spans 14 amino acids. V shed 4 bases and J 6 bases; nucleotides not matched to a gene: 6.